The clone carrying this TCR beta chain was found many times. Its target is not known. These data belong to a study of blood T cells in healthy people across ages. The germline V and J ends were trimmed by 4 bases and 3 bases, with 13 bases remaining between them. CDR3 length: 14 amino acids. The germline CDR1 and CDR2 sequences are SGHTS and YDEGEE. Study-level results: Donor CMV status was unknown, possibly confounding expanded clonotype changes.

Total RNA extraction produced at least 6 micrograms (per sample) for the study. With a J-beta primer mix and a sample-barcoded 5' primer, a second PCR ran roughly 6 to 11 cycles. MiXCR was run by TCRdb on the 5' RACE reads, yielding one entry per CDR3 protein. The sample yields roughly 790,000 distinct CDR3 sequences, about 40% seen once. The rearrangement uses TRBV5-8 and TRBJ1-2, with D perhaps TRBD1 (6 bases). Sequenced: blood. The origin of this receptor is a woman aged 60 to 75 in good health. The CDR3: CASSLRGVDYGYTF. As DNA, the CDR3 is TGTGCCAGCAGCCTAAGGGGGGTTGACTATGGCTACACCTTC. The full variable domain, its missing parts supplied by reference TRBV5-8 and TRBJ1-2, is EAGVTQSPTHLIKTRGQQATLRCSPISGHTSVYWYQQALGLGLQFLLWYDEGEERNRGNFPPRFSGRQFPNYSSELNVNALELEDSALYLCASSLRGVDYGYTFGSGTRLTVV.